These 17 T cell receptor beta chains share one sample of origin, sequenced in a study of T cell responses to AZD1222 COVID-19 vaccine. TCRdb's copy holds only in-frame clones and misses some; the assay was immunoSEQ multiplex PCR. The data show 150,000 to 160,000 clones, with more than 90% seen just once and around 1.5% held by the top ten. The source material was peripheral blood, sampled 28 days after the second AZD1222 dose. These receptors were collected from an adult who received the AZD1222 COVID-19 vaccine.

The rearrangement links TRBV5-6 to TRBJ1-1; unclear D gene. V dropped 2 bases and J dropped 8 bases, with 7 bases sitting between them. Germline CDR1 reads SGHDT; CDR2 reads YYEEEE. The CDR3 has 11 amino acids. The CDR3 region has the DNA TGTGCCAGCAGCTTCGGAGACGAAGCTTTCTTT. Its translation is CASSFGDEAFF.

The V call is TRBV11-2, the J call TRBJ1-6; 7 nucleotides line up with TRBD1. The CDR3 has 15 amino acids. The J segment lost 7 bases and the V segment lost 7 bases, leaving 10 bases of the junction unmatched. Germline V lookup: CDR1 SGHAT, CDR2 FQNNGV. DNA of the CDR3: TGTGCCAGCACCAGTGCCTGGGGACAGAATTCACCCCTCCACTTT. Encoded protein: CASTSAWGQNSPLHF.

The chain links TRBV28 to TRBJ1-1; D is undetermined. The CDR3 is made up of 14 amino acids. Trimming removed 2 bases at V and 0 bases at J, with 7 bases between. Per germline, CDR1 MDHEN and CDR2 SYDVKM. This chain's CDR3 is CASSLSLLNTEAFF. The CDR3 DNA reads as TGTGCCAGCAGTTTAAGCCTCCTGAACACTGAAGCTTTCTTT.

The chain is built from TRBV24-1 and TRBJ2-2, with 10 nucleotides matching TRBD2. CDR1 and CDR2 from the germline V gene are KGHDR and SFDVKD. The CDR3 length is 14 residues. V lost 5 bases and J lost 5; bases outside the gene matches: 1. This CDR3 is CATSASGRTGELFF. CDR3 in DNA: TGTGCCACCAGTGCTAGCGGGAGAACCGGGGAGCTGTTTTTT.

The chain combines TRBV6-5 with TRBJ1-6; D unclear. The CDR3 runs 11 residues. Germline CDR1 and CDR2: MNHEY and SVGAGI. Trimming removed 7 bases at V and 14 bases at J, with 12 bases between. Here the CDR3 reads CASMDPLALHF. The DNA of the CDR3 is TGTGCCAGCATGGACCCACTCGCCCTCCACTTT.

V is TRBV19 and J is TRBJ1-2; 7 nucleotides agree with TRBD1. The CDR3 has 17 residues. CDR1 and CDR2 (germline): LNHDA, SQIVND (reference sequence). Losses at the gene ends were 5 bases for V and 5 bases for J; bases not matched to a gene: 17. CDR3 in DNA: TGTGCCAGTAGTTTCGGGACAGCGCCGATAAACTTATATGGCTACACCTTC. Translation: CASSFGTAPINLYGYTF.

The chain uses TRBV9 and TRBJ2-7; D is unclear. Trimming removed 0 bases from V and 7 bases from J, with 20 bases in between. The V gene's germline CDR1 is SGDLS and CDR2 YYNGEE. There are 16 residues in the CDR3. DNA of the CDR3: TGTGCCAGCAGCGTAGAGGGAAGTACCAACCGCCGGGAGCAGTACTTC. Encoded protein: CASSVEGSTNRREQYF.

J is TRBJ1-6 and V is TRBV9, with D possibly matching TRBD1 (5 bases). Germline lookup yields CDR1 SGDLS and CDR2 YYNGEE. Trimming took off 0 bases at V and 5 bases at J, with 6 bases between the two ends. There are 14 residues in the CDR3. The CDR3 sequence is CASSVGQNNSPLHF. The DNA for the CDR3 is TGTGCCAGCAGCGTAGGACAGAATAATTCACCCCTCCACTTT.

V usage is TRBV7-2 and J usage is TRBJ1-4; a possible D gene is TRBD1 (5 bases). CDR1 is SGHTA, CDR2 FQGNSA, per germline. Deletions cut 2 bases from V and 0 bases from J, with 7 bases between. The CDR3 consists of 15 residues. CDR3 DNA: TGTGCCAGCAGCTTACAGGGCGCAACTAATGAAAAACTGTTTTTT. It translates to CASSLQGATNEKLFF. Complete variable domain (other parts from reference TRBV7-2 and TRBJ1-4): GAGVSQSPSNKVTEKGKDVELRCDPISGHTALYWYRQSLGQGLEFLIYFQGNSAPDKSGLPSDRFSAERTGGSVSTLTIQRTQQEDSAVYLCASSLQGATNEKLFFGSGTQLSVL.

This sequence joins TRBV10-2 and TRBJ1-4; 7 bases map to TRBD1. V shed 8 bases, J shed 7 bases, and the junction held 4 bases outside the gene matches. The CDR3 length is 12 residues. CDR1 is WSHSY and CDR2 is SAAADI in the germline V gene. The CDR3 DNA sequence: TGCGCCAGCGGTCCAGGGGGTGAAAAACTGTTTTTT. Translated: CASGPGGEKLFF.

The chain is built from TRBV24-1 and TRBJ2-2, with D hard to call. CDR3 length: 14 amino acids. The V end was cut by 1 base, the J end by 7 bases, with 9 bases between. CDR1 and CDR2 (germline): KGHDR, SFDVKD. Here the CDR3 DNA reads TGTGCCACCAGTGATTTTAAGGGCGGCGGGGAGCTGTTTTTT. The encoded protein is CATSDFKGGGELFF.

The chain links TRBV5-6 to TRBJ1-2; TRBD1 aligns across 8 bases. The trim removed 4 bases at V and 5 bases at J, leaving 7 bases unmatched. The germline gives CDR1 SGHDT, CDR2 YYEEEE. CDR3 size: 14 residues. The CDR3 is CASSPGTGVYGYTF. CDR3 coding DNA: TGTGCCAGCAGCCCCGGGACAGGAGTGTATGGCTACACCTTC.

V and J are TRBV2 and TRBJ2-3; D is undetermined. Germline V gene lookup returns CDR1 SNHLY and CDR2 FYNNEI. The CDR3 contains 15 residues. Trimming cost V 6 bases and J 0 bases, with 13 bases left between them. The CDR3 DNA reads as TGTGCCAGCAGGAACAATCGAGCTAGCACAGATACGCAGTATTTT. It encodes CASRNNRASTDTQYF.

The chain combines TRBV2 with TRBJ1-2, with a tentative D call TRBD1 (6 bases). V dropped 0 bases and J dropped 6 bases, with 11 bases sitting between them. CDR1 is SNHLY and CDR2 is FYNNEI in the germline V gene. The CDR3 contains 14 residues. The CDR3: CASSEAPQGHGYTF. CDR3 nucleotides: TGTGCCAGCAGTGAAGCGCCACAGGGCCATGGCTACACCTTC.

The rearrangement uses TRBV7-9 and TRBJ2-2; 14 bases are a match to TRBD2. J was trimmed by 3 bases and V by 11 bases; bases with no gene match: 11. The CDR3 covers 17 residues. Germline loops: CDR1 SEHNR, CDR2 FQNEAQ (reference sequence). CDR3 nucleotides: TGTGCCCATACCGGGACTAGCGGGAGAGGAGACACCGGGGAGCTGTTTTTT. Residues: CAHTGTSGRGDTGELFF.

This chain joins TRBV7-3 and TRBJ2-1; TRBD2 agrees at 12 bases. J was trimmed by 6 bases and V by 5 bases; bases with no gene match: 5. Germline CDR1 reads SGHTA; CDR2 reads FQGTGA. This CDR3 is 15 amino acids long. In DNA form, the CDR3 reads TGTGCCAGCAGCCTAAAGACTAGCGGGAGCAATGAGCAGTTCTTC. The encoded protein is CASSLKTSGSNEQFF.

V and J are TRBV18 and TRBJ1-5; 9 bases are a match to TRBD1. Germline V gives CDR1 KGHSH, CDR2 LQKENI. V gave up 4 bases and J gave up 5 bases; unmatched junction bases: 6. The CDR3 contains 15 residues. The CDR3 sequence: CASSRDRGDDQPQHF. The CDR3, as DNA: TGTGCCAGCTCACGTGACAGGGGGGATGATCAGCCCCAGCATTTT.